Following are 31 T cell receptor beta chains from one sample sequenced in a study of cytomegalovirus exposure and HLA in healthy donors (dated by TCRdb to 2016 to 2017). The library came from the immunoSEQ multiplex PCR assay. Here the immuneACCESS table is served through TCRdb, limited to in-frame sequences with V and J called. Missing clones are a known gap in these copies; in checked studies unresolved V genes cover under half, and the rest lacks a known reason. This sample lists 71,000 or so clones; about 95% were detected once. Roughly 1% of the sample belongs to the ten largest clones. The sequenced sample was PBMCs. These receptors came from a woman aged 18-29 years in good health and CMV-seronegative.

This clone was counted a few times. CDR3 DNA: TGTGCCAGCAGTTTGAAGGGGATGGATTCACCCCTCCACTTT. Translating it yields CASSLKGMDSPLHF. The rearrangement joins TRBV27 to TRBJ1-6; D possibly corresponds to TRBD1 (5 bases). The CDR3 is made up of 14 amino acids. Trimming pared 3 bases from V and 8 bases from J, leaving 11 bases between. CDR1 is MNHEY, CDR2 SMNVEV, per germline (reference sequence).

This chain connects TRBV30 to TRBJ2-5; TRBD1 agrees at 8 bases. The CDR3 totals 13 residues. Trimming at V came to 8 bases and at J to 5 bases, leaving 10 bases not matched to a gene. Per germline, CDR1 GTSNPN and CDR2 SVGIG (reference sequence). The CDR3 DNA sequence: TGTGCCAGAAGGACAGGGCCTGGGGAGACCCAGTACTTC. Translation gives CARRTGPGETQYF.

The chain uses TRBV5-4 and TRBJ1-1; D is unresolved. CDR1 is SGHNT and CDR2 is YYREEE in the germline V gene (reference sequence). The CDR3 is made up of 12 amino acids. Trimming took off 0 bases at V and 10 bases at J, with 10 bases between the two ends. The CDR3 nucleotides are TGTGCCAGCAGCTTGGGGATTTCAGGAGCTTTCTTT. Its protein product is CASSLGISGAFF.

On this clone: Other DNA sequences in the same sample also yield this CDR3. The rearrangement links TRBV7-9 to TRBJ1-5; D is undetermined. Looked up from germline, CDR1 is SEHNR and CDR2 is FQNEAQ (reference sequence). This CDR3 has 14 amino acids. The V and J ends lost 1 base and 0 bases respectively, with 4 bases between them. CDR3 region: CASSLDSSNQPQHF. DNA of the CDR3: TGTGCCAGCAGCTTAGACAGTAGCAATCAGCCCCAGCATTTT.

The gene calls are TRBV7-9 and TRBJ2-1, with 10 bases matching TRBD2. Per the germline V gene, CDR1 is SEHNR and CDR2 is FQNEAQ (reference sequence). CDR3 length: 15 amino acids. After removal of 5 bases from V and 5 bases from J, the junction contained 6 bases not matched to a gene. Here the CDR3 reads CASSPPGLANNEQFF. DNA of the CDR3: TGTGCCAGCAGCCCACCGGGACTAGCGAACAATGAGCAGTTCTTC.

V is TRBV18 and J is TRBJ2-5; D not resolved. Per germline, CDR1 KGHSH and CDR2 LQKENI. This CDR3 has 14 residues. V was pared by 4 bases and J by 2 bases, with 11 bases between. Written as DNA, the CDR3 is TGTGCCAGCTCACGCCCGCCCGGGCAAGAGACCCAGTACTTC. Protein sequence: CASSRPPGQETQYF.

The chain employs TRBV5-5 and TRBJ2-3, with 14 bases matching TRBD2. The CDR3 spans 17 residues. CDR1 and CDR2 (germline): SGHKS, YYEKEE (reference sequence). V lost 4 bases to trimming and J lost 3 bases; unmatched junction nucleotides: 7. The CDR3: CASSPEGLAGETDTQYF. The CDR3 region has the DNA TGTGCCAGCAGCCCCGAGGGACTAGCGGGAGAGACAGATACGCAGTATTTT.

The chain carries TRBV13 and TRBJ2-6; D is unclear. V was cut by 0 bases and J by 4 bases, with 7 bases left in between. The CDR3 covers 15 residues. From germline, CDR1 is PRHDT and CDR2 FYEKMQ (reference sequence). The CDR3 loop is CASSLGFPGANVLTF. DNA of the CDR3: TGTGCCAGCAGCTTAGGTTTCCCGGGGGCCAACGTCCTGACTTTC.

The V and J genes are TRBV14 and TRBJ2-4, with 8 bases aligning to TRBD2. Unmatched junction bases numbered 9, after V lost 8 bases and J lost 3 bases. The CDR3 is 15 amino acids. Germline assignment: CDR1 SGHDN and CDR2 FVKESK. This CDR3 reads CASVLREGGKNIQYF. In nucleotides, the CDR3 is TGTGCCAGCGTCTTACGGGAGGGAGGCAAAAACATTCAGTACTTC. Full variable domain (rest looked up from reference TRBV14 and TRBJ2-4): EAGVTQFPSHSVIEKGQTVTLRCDPISGHDNLYWYRRVMGKEIKFLLHFVKESKQDESGMPNNRFLAERTGGTYSTLKVQPAELEDSGVYFCASVLREGGKNIQYFGAGTRLSVL.

This clone was counted only a few times. This sequence joins TRBV27 and TRBJ1-6; 8 positions match TRBD1. Germline-derived CDR1 and CDR2 are MNHEY and SMNVEV (reference sequence). This CDR3 has 13 amino acids. V shed 3 bases, J shed 8 bases, and the junction held 0 bases outside the gene matches. This CDR3 is CASSLTGDSPLHF. The CDR3 region has the DNA TGTGCCAGCAGTTTGACAGGGGATTCACCCCTCCACTTT.

The CDR3 DNA is TGTGCCAGCAGCGTATCAGGGAACGGCAATCAGCCCCAGCATTTT. Residues: CASSVSGNGNQPQHF. V gene TRBV9 combines with J gene TRBJ1-5; possible D gene TRBD1, 5 bases. Germline-derived CDR1 and CDR2 are SGDLS and YYNGEE. This CDR3 comprises 15 residues. V was shortened by 1 base and J by 2 bases, with 10 bases between the two germline ends.

The CDR3 spells CASSALQGWNYGYTF. CDR3 bases: TGTGCCAGCAGTGCTTTGCAGGGATGGAACTATGGCTACACCTTC. This sequence joins TRBV6-1 and TRBJ1-2; TRBD1 might be the D (5 bases). Germline V gives CDR1 MNHNS, CDR2 SASEGT. CDR3 length: 15 residues. The V end was cut by 4 bases, the J end by 2 bases, with 14 bases between.

The chain links TRBV27 to TRBJ2-1; tentative D call: TRBD1 (5 bases). Germline assignment: CDR1 MNHEY and CDR2 SMNVEV (reference sequence). CDR3 length: 14 residues. V was shortened by 4 bases and J by 2 bases, with 9 bases between the two germline ends. This chain's CDR3 is CASSWGGTYNEQFF. The CDR3, as DNA: TGTGCCAGCAGTTGGGGCGGAACCTACAATGAGCAGTTCTTC.

The chain links TRBV4-2 to TRBJ2-7, with 9 bases fitting TRBD1. CDR3 length: 15 amino acids. J lost 1 base, V lost 1 base, and 2 bases had no gene match. CDR1 and CDR2 (germline): LGHNA, YNFKEQ. CDR3 residues: CASSQGGTGSYEQYF. CDR3 sequence (DNA): TGTGCCAGCAGCCAAGGAGGGACAGGGTCCTACGAGCAGTACTTC.

The V call is TRBV10-3, the J call TRBJ2-5; 9 positions agree with TRBD1. Losses at the gene ends were 2 bases for V and 4 bases for J; bases not matched to a gene: 11. CDR1 ENHRY and CDR2 SYGVKD come from the germline V gene. The CDR3 spans 17 residues. In DNA form, the CDR3 reads TGTGCCATCAGTGAGACCCTAGGGGGACAGGGAGGAGAGACCCAGTACTTC. Translation gives CAISETLGGQGGETQYF.

V and J are TRBV29-1 and TRBJ2-7; the D gene is possibly TRBD1 (6 bases). Germline V gene lookup returns CDR1 SQVTM and CDR2 ANQGSEA. This CDR3 is 12 amino acids long. Trimming pared 6 bases from V and 2 bases from J, leaving 11 bases between. CDR3 DNA: TGCAGCGTAAAAACAGGGCCCTACGAGCAGTACTTC. Its protein product is CSVKTGPYEQYF.

The CDR3 DNA is TGTGCCAGCAGTCCGAGACAGGGGGCTCAGGTTGGCACTGAAGCTTTCTTT. It codes for CASSPRQGAQVGTEAFF. The chain couples TRBV27 to TRBJ1-1; TRBD1 agrees at 10 bases. J was trimmed by 4 bases and V by 5 bases; bases with no gene match: 13. This CDR3 spans 17 amino acids. Looked up from germline, CDR1 is MNHEY and CDR2 is SMNVEV (reference sequence).

This sequence joins TRBV5-5 and TRBJ1-6; D remains unclear. The length of the CDR3 is 16 residues. The germline V gene has CDR1 SGHKS and CDR2 YYEKEE (reference sequence). Trimming pared 2 bases from V and 4 bases from J, leaving 13 bases between. CDR3 protein: CASSFGGEGYNSPLHF. In nucleotides, the CDR3 is TGTGCCAGCAGCTTCGGCGGTGAGGGATATAATTCACCCCTCCACTTT.

The chain joins TRBV6-6 to TRBJ2-5, with 7 bases aligning to TRBD1. V trimming: 6 bases; J trimming: 13 bases; junction bases outside the gene matches: 8. This CDR3 comprises 11 residues. Germline CDR1 reads MNHNY; CDR2 reads SVGAGI (reference sequence). CDR3: CASRTTGDPYF. In DNA, the CDR3 is TGTGCCAGCAGGACCACAGGGGATCCGTACTTC.

J is TRBJ1-1 and V is TRBV27; a weak D match, TRBD1 (6 bases). This CDR3 is built from 15 residues. Germline V gene data show CDR1 as MNHEY and CDR2 as SMNVEV (reference sequence). Trimming removed 3 bases at V and 4 bases at J, with 15 bases between. The CDR3 DNA sequence: TGTGCCAGCAGTTTCCAGGGGCGGATTAGCACTGAAGCTTTCTTT. Translation: CASSFQGRISTEAFF.

DNA for the CDR3: TGTGCCATCAAGCTGGGACAGCGATACGAGCAGTACTTC. Amino acids: CAIKLGQRYEQYF. The chain has TRBV10-3 and TRBJ2-7; 7 positions agree with TRBD1. From germline, CDR1 is ENHRY and CDR2 SYGVKD. Germline trimming cut 7 bases from V and 4 bases from J; bases unmatched to any gene: 7. CDR3 length: 13 amino acids.

The V call is TRBV30, the J call TRBJ1-5; 7 bases are a match to TRBD1. After removal of 1 base from V and 3 bases from J, the junction contained 6 bases not matched to a gene. The CDR3 loop spans 15 amino acids. CDR1 and CDR2 from the germline V gene are GTSNPN and SVGIG (reference sequence). The CDR3 sequence is CAWSGPGTVNQPQHF. As DNA, the CDR3 is TGTGCCTGGAGTGGACCCGGGACAGTCAATCAGCCCCAGCATTTT. Drawing the rest from reference TRBV30 and TRBJ1-5, the complete variable domain is SQTIHQWPATLVQPVGSPLSLECTVEGTSNPNLYWYRQAAGRGLQLLFYSVGIGQISSEVPQNLSASRPQDRQFILSSKKLLLSDSGFYLCAWSGPGTVNQPQHFGDGTRLSIL.

This chain uses TRBV10-1 with TRBJ2-7; D not resolved. This CDR3 has 13 residues. Trimming removed 10 bases at V and 2 bases at J, with 15 bases between. Germline CDR1 is WNHNN and CDR2 is SYGVQD (reference sequence). The CDR3 here is CANTLPRTYEQYF. The CDR3 DNA follows: TGCGCCAACACGCTTCCTAGAACCTACGAGCAGTACTTC.

The chain carries TRBV27 and TRBJ2-2; D is perhaps TRBD2 (7 bases). CDR1 is MNHEY and CDR2 is SMNVEV in the germline V gene (reference sequence). Trimming stripped 2 bases from V and 4 bases from J, with 14 bases between. This CDR3 comprises 16 residues. The CDR3 DNA reads as TGTGCCAGCAGTTTAAACGGGGGGCGCACCACCGGGGAGCTGTTTTTT. Protein sequence: CASSLNGGRTTGELFF.

The chain employs TRBV11-3 and TRBJ1-2; D is perhaps TRBD1 (5 bases). Per germline, CDR1 SGHNT and CDR2 YENEEA. This CDR3 region has 12 residues. The V gene lost 5 bases and the J gene lost 4 bases, with 8 bases spanning the gap. For the CDR3, the DNA is TGTGCCAGCAGCAGGGGCGGCTATGGCTACACCTTC. Protein: CASSRGGYGYTF.

The chain joins TRBV6-1 to TRBJ1-4, with unresolved D. The length of the CDR3 is 11 residues. The germline CDR1 and CDR2 sequences are MNHNS and SASEGT. V dropped 6 bases and J dropped 8 bases, with 7 bases sitting between them. The DNA of the CDR3 is TGTGCCAGCAGCAGTAACGAAAAACTGTTTTTT. Translating gives CASSSNEKLFF.

This chain connects TRBV6-1 to TRBJ2-2; 7 nucleotides agree with TRBD1. The trim removed 6 bases at V and 7 bases at J, leaving 8 bases unmatched. Germline CDR1 MNHNS, CDR2 SASEGT. The CDR3 consists of 14 residues. The CDR3 DNA reads TGTGCCAGCAGGAGGGGGCAGTTTTACGGGGAGCTGTTTTTT. This sequence encodes CASRRGQFYGELFF.

The J gene is TRBJ1-5, the V gene TRBV2, with D maybe TRBD1 (5 bases). Germline CDR1 and CDR2: SNHLY and FYNNEI. Trimming took off 2 bases at V and 6 bases at J, with 11 bases between the two ends. The CDR3 loop spans 14 amino acids. CDR3 nucleotides: TGTGCCAGCAGTGAACGGGCAGGGTTTCAGCCCCAGCATTTT. Amino acids: CASSERAGFQPQHF.

The chain employs TRBV27 and TRBJ2-5; no clear D gene. The V end lost 3 bases, the J end lost 2 bases, and 13 bases lay between the germline ends. Germline V gives CDR1 MNHEY, CDR2 SMNVEV (reference sequence). The CDR3 runs to 15 residues. In nucleotides, the CDR3 is TGTGCCAGCAGTTTCCGAAGAGACTCACAAGAGACCCAGTACTTC. It specifies CASSFRRDSQETQYF.

This rearrangement joins TRBV10-2 to TRBJ2-7, with a possible D match to TRBD1 (5 bases). Germline CDR1 reads WSHSY; CDR2 reads SAAADI. Trimming took 0 bases from V and 3 from J, leaving 12 bases between them. There are 15 residues in the CDR3. The DNA for the CDR3 is TGCGCCAGCAGTGAGTCTGCCGGACAAGTCTACGAGCAGTACTTC. Protein product: CASSESAGQVYEQYF.

The chain joins TRBV7-2 to TRBJ2-2, with TRBD2 matching over 11 bases. Germline assignment: CDR1 SGHTA and CDR2 FQGNSA. This CDR3 region has 17 residues. The V segment lost 6 bases and the J segment 0 bases; nucleotides outside the gene matches: 6. The CDR3 DNA is TGTGCCAGCAGAAAAACTAGCGGGAGCGCGAACACCGGGGAGCTGTTTTTT. Protein: CASRKTSGSANTGELFF. The variable domain in full, with the rest retrieved from reference TRBV7-2 and TRBJ2-2, is GAGVSQSPSNKVTEKGKDVELRCDPISGHTALYWYRQSLGQGLEFLIYFQGNSAPDKSGLPSDRFSAERTGGSVSTLTIQRTQQEDSAVYLCASRKTSGSANTGELFFGEGSRLTVL.